The 2 T cell receptor beta chains below all came from one sample that was sequenced in a study of shared clonotypes between healthy human individuals. Generated by immunoSEQ multiplex PCR, the TCRdb table keeps only in-frame clones and is missing some. This table holds roughly 2 million clones, approximately 94% found once. The sample was naive CD4+ T cells sorted from blood. The subset was: CD45RA+ positively selected. These receptors all come from a man aged 18 to 29 in good health.

On this clone: The same CDR3 also results from other DNA sequences found in this sample. The chain recombines TRBV9 with TRBJ1-3; no definite D call. The germline CDR1 and CDR2 sequences are SGDLS and YYNGEE. Trimming took off 0 bases at V and 1 base at J, with 5 bases between the two ends. The CDR3 is 14 residues long. CDR3 protein: CASSVGNSGNTIYF. In nucleotides, the CDR3 is TGTGCCAGCAGCGTAGGGAATTCTGGAAACACCATATATTTT.

Concerning this clone itself: This CDR3 is also generated by other DNA sequences in the sample. The rearrangement joins TRBV6-1 to TRBJ1-1; weak D call: TRBD1 (6 bases). The length of the CDR3 is 13 residues. Trimming left V 4 bases short and J 4 bases short, with 10 bases between. The germline V gene encodes CDR1 MNHNS and CDR2 SASEGT. CDR3 loop: CASSGQASTEAFF. The CDR3 DNA reads as TGTGCCAGCAGTGGACAGGCAAGCACTGAAGCTTTCTTT.